This T cell receptor beta chain was captured in a study of blood T cell repertoires in COVID-19. Study summary: The origin of the acute and convalescent COVID-19 samples was the United States, Italy and Spain. From T cells, B-cell-depleted T cells, or PBMCs came the material, which was cDNA or gDNA.

As processed by the authors: Reference gene primers were amplified, and this amplification served to estimate nucleated cell counts. Generated by immunoSEQ multiplex PCR, the TCRdb table keeps only in-frame clones and is missing some. The DNA gave D and trimming, while V, J and clone size come from that table. This repertoire shows approximately 190,000 clones, approximately 79% found once; its top ten account for 13% to 15%. The germline gives CDR1 LNHDA, CDR2 SQIVND (reference sequence). Trimming took off 3 bases at V and 4 bases at J, with 21 bases between the two ends. CDR3 length: 17 residues. The TCR originated in a man younger than 45 with active or convalescent COVID-19. Source material: peripheral blood. The chain carries TRBV19 and TRBJ1-1; D is possibly TRBD1 (5 bases). Here the CDR3 reads CASSMSLGEGRATEAFF. For the CDR3, the DNA is TGTGCCAGTAGTATGTCTTTGGGGGAGGGGAGGGCCACTGAAGCTTTCTTT.